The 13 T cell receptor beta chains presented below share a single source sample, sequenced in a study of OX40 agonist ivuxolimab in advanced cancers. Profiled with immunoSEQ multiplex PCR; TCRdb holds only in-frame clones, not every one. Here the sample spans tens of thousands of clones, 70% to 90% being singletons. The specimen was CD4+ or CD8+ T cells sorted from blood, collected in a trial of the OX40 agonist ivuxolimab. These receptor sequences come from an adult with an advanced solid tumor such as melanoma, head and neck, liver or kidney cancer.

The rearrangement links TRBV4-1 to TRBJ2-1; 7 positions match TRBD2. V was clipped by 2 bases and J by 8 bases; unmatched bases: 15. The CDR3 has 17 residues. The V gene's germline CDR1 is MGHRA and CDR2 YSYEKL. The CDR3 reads CASSQWTGTIPVDEQFF. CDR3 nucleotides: TGCGCCAGCAGCCAATGGACCGGGACTATACCTGTAGATGAGCAGTTCTTC.

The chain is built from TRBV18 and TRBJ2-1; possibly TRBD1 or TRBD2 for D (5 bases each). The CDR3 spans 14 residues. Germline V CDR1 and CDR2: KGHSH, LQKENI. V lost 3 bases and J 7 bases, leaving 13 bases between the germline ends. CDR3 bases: TGTGCCAGCTCACCGCCCGGGACCAGGAATGAGCAGTTCTTC. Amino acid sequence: CASSPPGTRNEQFF.

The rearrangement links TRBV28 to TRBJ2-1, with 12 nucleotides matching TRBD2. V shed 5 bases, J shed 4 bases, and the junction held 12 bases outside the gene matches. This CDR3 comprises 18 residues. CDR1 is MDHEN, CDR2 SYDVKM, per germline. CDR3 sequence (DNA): TGTGCCAGCAGTCCCCTCGAGACTAGCGGGAGACCTTACAATGAGCAGTTCTTC. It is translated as CASSPLETSGRPYNEQFF.

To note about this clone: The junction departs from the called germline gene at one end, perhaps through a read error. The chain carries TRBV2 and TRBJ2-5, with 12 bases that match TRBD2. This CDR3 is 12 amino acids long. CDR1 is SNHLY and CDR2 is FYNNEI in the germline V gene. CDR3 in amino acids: CASSEDGLAGNF. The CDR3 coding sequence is TGTGCCAGCAGTGAAGACGGACTAGCGGGGAACTTC.

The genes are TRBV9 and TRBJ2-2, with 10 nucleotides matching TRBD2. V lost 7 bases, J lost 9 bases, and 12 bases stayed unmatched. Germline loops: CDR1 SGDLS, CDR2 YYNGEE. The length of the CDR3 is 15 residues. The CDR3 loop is CASQREASGSRELFF. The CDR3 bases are TGTGCCAGCCAAAGGGAGGCTAGCGGGAGTAGGGAGCTGTTTTTT. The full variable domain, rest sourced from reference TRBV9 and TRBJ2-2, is DSGVTQTPKHLITATGQRVTLRCSPRSGDLSVYWYQQSLDQGLQFLIQYYNGEERAKGNILERFSAQQFPDLHSELNLSSLELGDSALYFCASQREASGSRELFFGEGSRLTVL.

The CDR3 sequence is CSVVEGHSNQPQHF. CDR3 sequence (DNA): TGCAGCGTTGTAGAGGGACATAGCAATCAGCCCCAGCATTTT. The chain is built from TRBV29-1 and TRBJ1-5; TRBD1 might be the D (6 bases). Trimming stripped 4 bases from V and 0 bases from J, with 10 bases between. The length of the CDR3 is 14 residues. In germline, CDR1 is SQVTM, CDR2 ANQGSEA.

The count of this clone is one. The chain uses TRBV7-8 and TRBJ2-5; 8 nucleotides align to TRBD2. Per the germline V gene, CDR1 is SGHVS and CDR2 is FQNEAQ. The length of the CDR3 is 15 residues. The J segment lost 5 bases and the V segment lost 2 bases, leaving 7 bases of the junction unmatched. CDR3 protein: CASSLMGLVAETQYF. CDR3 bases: TGTGCCAGCAGCTTAATGGGACTAGTGGCGGAGACCCAGTACTTC.

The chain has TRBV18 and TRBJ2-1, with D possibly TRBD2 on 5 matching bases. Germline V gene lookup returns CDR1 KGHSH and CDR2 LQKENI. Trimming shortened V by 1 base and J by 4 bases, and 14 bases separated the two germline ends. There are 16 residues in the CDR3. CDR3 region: CASSPQGVLGYNEQFF. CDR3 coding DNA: TGTGCCAGCTCACCACAGGGAGTCCTGGGTTACAATGAGCAGTTCTTC.

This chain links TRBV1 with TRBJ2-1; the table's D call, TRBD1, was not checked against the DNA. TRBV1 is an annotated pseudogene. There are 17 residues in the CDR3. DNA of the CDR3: TGCACCAGCAGCCAAGATAGGGGGGACAGCGGATGGAATGAGCAGTTCTTC. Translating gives CTSSQDRGDSGWNEQFF.

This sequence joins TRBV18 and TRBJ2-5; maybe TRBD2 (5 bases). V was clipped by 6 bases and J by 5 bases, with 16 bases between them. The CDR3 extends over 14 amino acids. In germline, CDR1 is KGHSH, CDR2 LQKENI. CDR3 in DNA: TGTGCCAGCTCGCCTACACCGACGGGGGAGACCCAGTACTTC. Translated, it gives CASSPTPTGETQYF.

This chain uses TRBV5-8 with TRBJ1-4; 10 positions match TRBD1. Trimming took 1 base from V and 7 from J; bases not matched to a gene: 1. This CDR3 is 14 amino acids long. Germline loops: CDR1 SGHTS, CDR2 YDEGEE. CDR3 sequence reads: CASSLRDRGEKLFF. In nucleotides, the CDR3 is TGTGCCAGCAGCTTGAGGGACAGGGGTGAAAAACTGTTTTTT.

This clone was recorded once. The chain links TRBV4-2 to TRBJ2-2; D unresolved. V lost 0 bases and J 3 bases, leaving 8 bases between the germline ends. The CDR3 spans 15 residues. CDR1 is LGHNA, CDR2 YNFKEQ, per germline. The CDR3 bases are TGTGCCAGCAGCCAAGACTTAAGACACACCGGGGAGCTGTTTTTT. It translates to CASSQDLRHTGELFF.

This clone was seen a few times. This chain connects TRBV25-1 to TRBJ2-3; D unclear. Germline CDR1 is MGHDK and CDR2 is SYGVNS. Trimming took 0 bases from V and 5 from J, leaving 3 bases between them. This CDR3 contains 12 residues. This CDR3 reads CASSEYGDTQYF. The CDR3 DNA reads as TGTGCCAGCAGTGAATATGGAGATACGCAGTATTTT.